The TCR beta chain under discussion was sequenced for a study of long-term antiretroviral therapy in people with HIV. This clone appeared once. This was the immunoSEQ v3.0 assay at survey level. Libraries were prepared by immunoSEQ multiplex PCR; TCRdb keeps only in-frame clonotypes and omits some of them. The data show tens of thousands of clones, roughly 89% seen once. This CDR3 spans 16 amino acids. Germline CDR1 is SEHNR and CDR2 is FQNEAQ (reference sequence). The V gene end was trimmed by 5 bases and the J gene end by 4 bases; junction bases not matched to a gene: 11. This chain uses TRBV7-9 with TRBJ2-1, with 7 positions matching TRBD1. This specimen consisted of unsorted PBMCs, obtained 1.8 years after starting antiretroviral therapy. This clonotype was sampled from a woman aged 18-35 years with HIV. The CDR3 DNA reads as TGTGCCAGCAGCCCAAACACGGGACAGCTATACAATGAGCAGTTCTTC. Protein sequence: CASSPNTGQLYNEQFF.